The clone carrying this TCR beta chain was counted only a few times. This entry is derived from a study of blood T cell repertoires in COVID-19. At the level of the study: The study drew acute and convalescent COVID-19 samples from the United States, Italy and Spain. The cDNA or gDNA used as material had been derived from T cells, B-cell-depleted T cells, or PBMCs.

Germline V gives CDR1 SEHNR, CDR2 FQNEAQ (reference sequence). The CDR3 totals 11 residues. Trimming stripped 2 bases from V and 6 bases from J, with 4 bases between. Per the original data handling: Amplification of reference gene primers was used by the study to estimate nucleated cell counts. Libraries were prepared by immunoSEQ multiplex PCR; TCRdb keeps only in-frame clonotypes and omits some of them. V, J and clone size are those of that table, while D and trimming were read from the DNA. The sample yields some 150,000 clones, around 90% seen once. The chain couples TRBV7-9 to TRBJ1-1; D is unclear. The receptor was isolated from a woman aged 55-70 years with active or convalescent COVID-19. Sequencing was carried out using peripheral blood. CDR3 protein: CASSLFAEAFF. The CDR3 nucleotides read TGTGCCAGCAGCTTATTCGCTGAAGCTTTCTTT.